This TCR beta chain was recovered during a study of spatial heterogeneity in lung cancer. Study information: Alpha-chain sequences were consistently detected less often than beta-chain sequences. In raw reads, more than 9.5 appearances on average were recorded for each unique TCR and UMI combination.

The CDR3 contains 15 residues. Trimming cost V 0 bases and J 3 bases, with 9 bases left between them. Germline-derived CDR1 and CDR2 are MNHEY and SMNVEV (reference sequence). MiXCR, run by TCRdb on the 5' RACE reads, gives a single entry per CDR3 protein. Of thousands of distinct CDR3 sequences listed, around 7% are singletons. Time point defined: sample taken at primary tumor resection. The sequenced material consisted of unsorted whole RNA from tumor, nontumor lung or frozen PBMC. In this sample, this clonotype turned up a few times. The gene calls are TRBV27 and TRBJ2-4; D is ambiguous. The source material was PBMCs, sampled at surgery. The TCR comes from a male donor with early-stage non-small cell lung cancer. CDR3 bases: TGTGCCAGCAGTTTATCTTCGTGGAGCAAAAACATTCAGTACTTC. It yields the protein CASSLSSWSKNIQYF.